The next 21 T cell receptor beta chains were all read from a single sample in a study of monozygotic twins with inflammatory bowel disease (dated by TCRdb to between 2019 and 2020). The library was produced with 5' RACE. Sequencing was performed on an Illumina HiSeq 2500. TCRdb reprocessed the sequencing reads and holds a single record per CDR3 protein sequence, with no DNA. The table for this sample lists about 200,000 distinct CDR3 sequences. The ten top clones hold roughly 7.7% of the sample. The sequencing input was blood. These receptors were taken from a human donor with ulcerative colitis or Crohn's disease, or a healthy co-twin of an affected twin (not recorded which).

The rearrangement uses TRBV27 and TRBJ1-5. The CDR3 extends over 13 amino acids. Per germline, CDR1 MNHEY and CDR2 SMNVEV (reference sequence). The CDR3: CASSVYGNQPQHF.

The rearrangement links TRBV4-3 to TRBJ2-5; without DNA, the TCRdb call of TRBD1 cannot be checked. The CDR3 runs 16 residues. CDR1 and CDR2 (germline): LGHNA, YSLEER. CDR3 region: CASSQDATGAGETQYF.

The genes are TRBV5-1 and TRBJ2-5. Looked up from germline, CDR1 is SGHRS and CDR2 is YFSETQ. The CDR3 is 14 residues long. Here the CDR3 reads CASSFPDLQETQYF.

The chain carries TRBV7-2 and TRBJ1-1; TCRdb lists TRBD1, though no DNA is available to test this call. The CDR3 length is 15 residues. The germline CDR1 and CDR2 sequences are SGHTA and FQGNSA. The CDR3 region is CASSLVGAVNTEAFF.

This sequence joins TRBV2 and TRBJ1-1; TCRdb reports TRBD1, a call that lacks DNA to check it against. The germline CDR1 and CDR2 sequences are SNHLY and FYNNEI. The CDR3 has 15 residues. The CDR3 region is CASSALQGARTEAFF.

The chain couples TRBV5-1 to TRBJ1-4. The CDR3 spans 14 residues. The germline V gene encodes CDR1 SGHRS and CDR2 YFSETQ. This CDR3 is CASRTTATNEKLFF.

The chain carries TRBV7-2 and TRBJ2-1; checking the TCRdb D call of TRBD2 is not possible without DNA. Germline loops: CDR1 SGHTA, CDR2 FQGNSA. This CDR3 is 16 amino acids long. The CDR3 region is CASSLPVPGLAGEQFF.

V usage is TRBV12-3 or TRBV12-4 and J usage is TRBJ2-7; TCRdb picks TRBD1, but there is no DNA to check that call. The CDR3 has 13 residues. CDR3 in amino acids: CASSWGGGGEQYF.

The chain couples TRBV11-2 to TRBJ1-4. This CDR3 spans 12 amino acids. Germline V lookup: CDR1 SGHAT, CDR2 FQNNGV. The CDR3 is CASSLDRIKLFF. The entire variable domain, with the rest obtained from reference TRBV11-2 and TRBJ1-4, is as follows: EAGVAQSPRYKIIEKRQSVAFWCNPISGHATLYWYQQILGQGPKLLIQFQNNGVVDDSQLPKDRFSAERLKGVDSTLKIQPAKLEDSAVYLCASSLDRIKLFFGSGTQLSVL.

The chain joins TRBV19 to TRBJ1-1; there is no DNA to check the TCRdb D call of TRBD1. CDR1 and CDR2 from the germline V gene are LNHDA and SQIVND (reference sequence). This CDR3 contains 13 residues. The CDR3 loop reads CASRGQMNTEAFF.

The chain combines TRBV20-1 with TRBJ1-2; absent DNA, TCRdb's TRBD1 call cannot be checked. Germline V CDR1 and CDR2: DFQATT, SNEGSKA (reference sequence). This CDR3 is 16 amino acids long. This CDR3 is CSARETKGGRAFGYTF.

J is TRBJ2-2 and V is TRBV7-9; TCRdb calls TRBD1, which cannot be checked without DNA. The CDR3 is 16 amino acids. Germline CDR1 is SEHNR and CDR2 is FQNEAQ (reference sequence). This CDR3 reads CASSSAGTANTGELFF. Based on the CDR3 plus reference TRBV7-9 and TRBJ2-2, the full variable domain is DTGVSQNPRHKITKRGQNVTFRCDPISEHNRLYWYRQTLGQGPEFLTYFQNEAQLEKSRLLSDRFSAERPKGSFSTLEIQRTEQGDSAMYLCASSSAGTANTGELFFGEGSRLTVL.

The V and J genes are TRBV19 and TRBJ2-2; as DNA is missing, the TRBD1 call by TCRdb cannot be tested. The CDR3 is 14 residues long. The germline CDR1 and CDR2 sequences are LNHDA and SQIVND (reference sequence). The CDR3 loop reads CASGPGQNTGELFF.

CDR3 sequence: CASSQSQSRYEQYF. The chain has TRBV3-1 and TRBJ2-7; with no DNA, the TCRdb D assignment of TRBD1 cannot be verified. Germline CDR1 and CDR2: LGHDT and YNNKEL (reference sequence). This CDR3 spans 14 amino acids.

The J gene is TRBJ2-4, the V gene TRBV11-2. Per the germline V gene, CDR1 is SGHAT and CDR2 is FQNNGV. This CDR3 has 20 amino acids. CDR3 amino acids: CASSLYYRTTRIVAKNIQYF.

The rearrangement uses TRBV6-1 and TRBJ1-2. The CDR3 contains 13 residues. CDR1 MNHNS and CDR2 SASEGT come from the germline V gene. The CDR3 is CATSLTDNYGYTF.

V is TRBV6-1 and J is TRBJ1-1; TCRdb names TRBD1, which stays unverified in the absence of DNA. Germline V lookup: CDR1 MNHNS, CDR2 SASEGT. The CDR3 has 14 residues. The CDR3 spells CASRLGQGNTEAFF.

The chain employs TRBV10-3 and TRBJ2-7; checking the TCRdb D call of TRBD1 is not possible without DNA. This CDR3 is 13 amino acids long. CDR1 and CDR2 (germline): ENHRY, SYGVKD. The CDR3 protein is CAISEGVSYEQYF.

The CDR3 protein is CASSFRLGGPDEQYF. This sequence joins TRBV12-3 or TRBV12-4 and TRBJ2-7. CDR3 size: 15 residues.

V gene TRBV30 combines with J gene TRBJ1-5; the D gene TCRdb calls, TRBD1, cannot be checked with no DNA. This CDR3 contains 13 residues. Germline loops: CDR1 GTSNPN, CDR2 SVGIG (reference sequence). This chain's CDR3 is CAWSPDSNQPQHF.

The chain combines TRBV19 with TRBJ1-1; TCRdb's D gene call, TRBD1, goes unchecked for lack of DNA. Germline V CDR1 and CDR2: LNHDA, SQIVND (reference sequence). The CDR3 contains 13 residues. CDR3 in amino acids: CASSIAGQAEAFF.